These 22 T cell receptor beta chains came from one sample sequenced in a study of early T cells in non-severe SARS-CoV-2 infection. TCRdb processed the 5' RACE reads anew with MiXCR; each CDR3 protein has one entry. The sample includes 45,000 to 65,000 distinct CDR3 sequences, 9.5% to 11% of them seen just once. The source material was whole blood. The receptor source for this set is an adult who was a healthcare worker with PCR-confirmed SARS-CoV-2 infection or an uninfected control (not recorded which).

DNA for the CDR3: TGTGCCAGCAGCCAAGGACTAGCGGGAGCCTACGAGCAGTACTTC. Its translation is CASSQGLAGAYEQYF. The rearrangement joins TRBV3-1 to TRBJ2-7; 12 positions agree with TRBD2. The CDR3 is 15 residues long. V lost 1 base and J lost 2; bases outside the gene matches: 0. Germline values: CDR1 LGHDT, CDR2 YNNKEL (reference sequence).

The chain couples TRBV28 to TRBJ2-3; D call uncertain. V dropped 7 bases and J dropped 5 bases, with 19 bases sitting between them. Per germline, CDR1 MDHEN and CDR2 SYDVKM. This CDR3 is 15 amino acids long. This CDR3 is CASNVPSSNLDTQYF. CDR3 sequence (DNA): TGTGCCAGCAATGTGCCCAGCTCCAACCTAGATACGCAGTATTTT.

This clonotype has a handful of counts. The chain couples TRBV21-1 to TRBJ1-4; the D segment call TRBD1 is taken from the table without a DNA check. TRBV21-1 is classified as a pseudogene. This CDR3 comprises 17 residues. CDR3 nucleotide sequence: TGTGCCAGCAGCAAAGATCGGTCCACAGGGAAGCGGGAAAAACTGTTTTTT. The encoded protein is CASSKDRSTGKREKLFF.

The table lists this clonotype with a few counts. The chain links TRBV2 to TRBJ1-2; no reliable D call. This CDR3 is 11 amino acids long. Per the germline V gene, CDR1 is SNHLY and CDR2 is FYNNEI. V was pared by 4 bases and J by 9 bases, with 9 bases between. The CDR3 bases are TGTGCCAGCAGTGTACACGATCGCTACACCTTC. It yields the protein CASSVHDRYTF.

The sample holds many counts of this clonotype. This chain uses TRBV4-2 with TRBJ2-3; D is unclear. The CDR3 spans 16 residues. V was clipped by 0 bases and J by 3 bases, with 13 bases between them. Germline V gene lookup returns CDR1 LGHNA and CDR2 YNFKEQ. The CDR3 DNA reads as TGTGCCAGCAGCCAAGAATCGGCCCCAAGGACAGATACGCAGTATTTT. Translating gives CASSQESAPRTDTQYF.

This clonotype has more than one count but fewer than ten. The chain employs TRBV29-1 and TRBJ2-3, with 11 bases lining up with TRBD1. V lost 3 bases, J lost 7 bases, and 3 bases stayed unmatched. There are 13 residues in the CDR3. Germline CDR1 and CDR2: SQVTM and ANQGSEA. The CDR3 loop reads CSVEGQGGNTQYF. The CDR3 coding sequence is TGCAGCGTTGAGGGACAGGGGGGAAATACGCAGTATTTT.

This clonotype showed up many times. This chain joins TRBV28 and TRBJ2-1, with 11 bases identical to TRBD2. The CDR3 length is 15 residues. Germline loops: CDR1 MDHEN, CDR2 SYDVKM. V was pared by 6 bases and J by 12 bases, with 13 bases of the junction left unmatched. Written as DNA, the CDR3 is TGTGCCAGCAGCGCGTTGGGACTAGCGGACTGGGGGCAGTTCTTC. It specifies CASSALGLADWGQFF.

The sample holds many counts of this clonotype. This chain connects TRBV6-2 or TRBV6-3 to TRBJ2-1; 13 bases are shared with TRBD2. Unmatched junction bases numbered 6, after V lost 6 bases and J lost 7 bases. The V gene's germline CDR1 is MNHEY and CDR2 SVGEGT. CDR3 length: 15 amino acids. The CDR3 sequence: CASSPGLAGQNEQFF. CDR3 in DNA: TGTGCCAGCAGCCCGGGACTAGCGGGGCAGAATGAGCAGTTCTTC.

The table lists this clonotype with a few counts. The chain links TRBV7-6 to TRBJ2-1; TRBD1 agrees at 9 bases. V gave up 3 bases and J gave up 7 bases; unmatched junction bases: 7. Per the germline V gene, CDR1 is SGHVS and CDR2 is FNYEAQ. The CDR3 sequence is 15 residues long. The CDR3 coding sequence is TGTGCCAGCAGCTTGGGGACAGGGAGGAATAATGAGCAGTTCTTC. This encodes CASSLGTGRNNEQFF.

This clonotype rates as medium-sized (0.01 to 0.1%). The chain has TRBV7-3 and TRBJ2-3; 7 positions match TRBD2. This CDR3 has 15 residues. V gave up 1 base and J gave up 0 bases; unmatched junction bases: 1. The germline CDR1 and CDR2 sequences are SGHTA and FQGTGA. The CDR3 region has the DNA TGTGCCAGCAGCTTAAAGCGGGGTAGCACAGATACGCAGTATTTT. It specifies CASSLKRGSTDTQYF.

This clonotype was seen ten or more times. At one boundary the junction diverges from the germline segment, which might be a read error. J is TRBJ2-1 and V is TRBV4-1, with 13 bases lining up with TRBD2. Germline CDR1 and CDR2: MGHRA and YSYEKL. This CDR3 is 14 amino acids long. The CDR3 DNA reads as TGCGCCAGCAGCCACGATGGAGAGGGACTAGCGGGACAGTTC. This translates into CASSHDGEGLAGQF.

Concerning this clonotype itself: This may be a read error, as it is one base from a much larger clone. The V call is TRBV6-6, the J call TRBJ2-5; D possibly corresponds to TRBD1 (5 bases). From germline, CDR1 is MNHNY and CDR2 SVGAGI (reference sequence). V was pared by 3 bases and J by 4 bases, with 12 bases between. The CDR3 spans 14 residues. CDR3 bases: TGTGCCAGCAGTTATCAGACAGTCGGAGAGACCCAGTACTTC. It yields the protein CASSYQTVGETQYF.

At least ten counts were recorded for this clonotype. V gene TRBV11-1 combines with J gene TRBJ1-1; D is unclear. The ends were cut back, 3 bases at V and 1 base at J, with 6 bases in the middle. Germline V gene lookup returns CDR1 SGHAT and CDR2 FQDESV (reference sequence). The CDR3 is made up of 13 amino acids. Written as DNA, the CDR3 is TGTGCCAGCAGCTTTTCAGGGAACACTGAAGCTTTCTTT. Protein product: CASSFSGNTEAFF.

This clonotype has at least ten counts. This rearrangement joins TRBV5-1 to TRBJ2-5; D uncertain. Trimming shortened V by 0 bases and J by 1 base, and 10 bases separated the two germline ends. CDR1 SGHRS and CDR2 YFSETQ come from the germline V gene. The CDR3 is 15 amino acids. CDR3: CASSLEAATQETQYF. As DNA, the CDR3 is TGCGCCAGCAGCTTGGAGGCAGCAACCCAAGAGACCCAGTACTTC.

The CDR3 bases are TGCGCCAGCAGCCAAAGCGGGACTAATTGGGATACGCAGTATTTT. Translating it yields CASSQSGTNWDTQYF. V usage is TRBV4-1 and J usage is TRBJ2-3, with TRBD2 matching over 7 bases. Germline lookup yields CDR1 MGHRA and CDR2 YSYEKL. The CDR3 runs 15 residues. Unmatched junction bases numbered 8, after V lost 2 bases and J lost 6 bases.

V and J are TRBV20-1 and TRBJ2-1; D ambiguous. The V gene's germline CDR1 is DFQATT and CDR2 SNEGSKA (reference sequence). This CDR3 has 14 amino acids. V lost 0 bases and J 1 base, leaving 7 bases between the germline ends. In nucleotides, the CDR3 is TGCAGTGCTAGAGATCGCGAGTCCTACAATGAGCAGTTCTTC. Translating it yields CSARDRESYNEQFF.

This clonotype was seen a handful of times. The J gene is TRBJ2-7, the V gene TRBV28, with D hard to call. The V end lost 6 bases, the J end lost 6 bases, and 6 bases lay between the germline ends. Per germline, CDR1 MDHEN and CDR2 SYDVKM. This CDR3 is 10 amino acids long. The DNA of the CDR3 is TGTGCCAGCAGCGGTACCGAGCAGTACTTC. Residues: CASSGTEQYF.

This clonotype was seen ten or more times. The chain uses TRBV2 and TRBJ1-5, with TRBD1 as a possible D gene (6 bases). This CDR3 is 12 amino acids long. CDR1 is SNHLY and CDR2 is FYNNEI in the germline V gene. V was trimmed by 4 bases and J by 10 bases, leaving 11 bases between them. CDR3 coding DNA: TGTGCCAGCAGTGGGACAGCCCAACCCCAGCATTTT. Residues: CASSGTAQPQHF.

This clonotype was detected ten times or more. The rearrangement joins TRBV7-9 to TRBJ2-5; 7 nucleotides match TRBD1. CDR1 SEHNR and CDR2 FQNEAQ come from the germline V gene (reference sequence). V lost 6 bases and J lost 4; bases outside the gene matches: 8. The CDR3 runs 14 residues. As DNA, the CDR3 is TGTGCCAGCAGTGTCACAGGGGCCGGAGAGACCCAGTACTTC. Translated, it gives CASSVTGAGETQYF.

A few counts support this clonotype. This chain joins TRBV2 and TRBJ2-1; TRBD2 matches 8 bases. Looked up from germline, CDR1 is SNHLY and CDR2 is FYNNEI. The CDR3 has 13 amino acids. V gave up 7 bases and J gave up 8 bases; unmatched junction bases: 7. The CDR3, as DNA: TGTGCCAGCATGCCAGGGACTAGTTATGAGCAGTTCTTC. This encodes CASMPGTSYEQFF.

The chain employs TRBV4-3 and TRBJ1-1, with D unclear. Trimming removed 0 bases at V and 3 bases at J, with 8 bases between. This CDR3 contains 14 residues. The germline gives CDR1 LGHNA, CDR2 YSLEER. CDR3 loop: CASSQDYGYTEAFF. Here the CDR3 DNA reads TGCGCCAGCAGCCAAGATTACGGATACACTGAAGCTTTCTTT.

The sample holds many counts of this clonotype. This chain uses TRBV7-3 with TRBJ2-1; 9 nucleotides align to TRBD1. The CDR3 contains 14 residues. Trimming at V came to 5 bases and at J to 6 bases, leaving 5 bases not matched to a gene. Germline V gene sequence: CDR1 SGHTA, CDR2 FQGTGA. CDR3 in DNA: TGTGCCAGCAGCCCCGGGACAGGGTCCAATGAGCAGTTCTTC. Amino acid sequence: CASSPGTGSNEQFF.